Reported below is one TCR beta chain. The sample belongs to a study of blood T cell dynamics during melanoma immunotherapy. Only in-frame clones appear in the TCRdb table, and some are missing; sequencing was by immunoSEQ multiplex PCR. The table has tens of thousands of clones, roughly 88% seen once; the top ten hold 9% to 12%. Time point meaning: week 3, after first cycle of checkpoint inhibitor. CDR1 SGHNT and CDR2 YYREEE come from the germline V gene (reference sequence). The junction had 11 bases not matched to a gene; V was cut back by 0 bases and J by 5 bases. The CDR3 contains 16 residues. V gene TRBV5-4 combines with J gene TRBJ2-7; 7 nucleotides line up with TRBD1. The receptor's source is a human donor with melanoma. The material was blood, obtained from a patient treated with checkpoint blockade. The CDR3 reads CASSLGQGVTADEQYF. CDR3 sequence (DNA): TGTGCCAGCAGCTTGGGGCAGGGGGTAACAGCCGACGAGCAGTACTTC.